What follows is one T cell receptor beta chain and its context. Its antigen remains unknown. The sample originates from a study of T cell responses to AZD1222 COVID-19 vaccine. Only in-frame clones appear in the TCRdb table, and some are missing; sequencing was by immunoSEQ multiplex PCR. The sample yields more than 100,000 clones, approximately 89% seen once. Findings of the study overall: Nearly half of spike-specific TCRs reportedly target variant regions that are unmutated in the B.1.351 and B.1.1.7 variants. White British ancestry dominated among donors, who included more females, and clonal diversity was possibly underestimated. Just 5 to 7 people given AZD1222 tested seropositive at baseline.

The CDR3 totals 11 residues. CDR1 is DFQATT and CDR2 is SNEGSKA in the germline V gene (reference sequence). V was trimmed by 4 bases and J by 5 bases, leaving 8 bases between them. This specimen was peripheral blood, taken on day 0 of AZD1222 vaccination. This sequence originates from an adult in good health. J is TRBJ1-2 and V is TRBV20-1; D not certain. This chain's CDR3 is CSANVWYGYTF. The CDR3 bases are TGCAGTGCTAACGTTTGGTATGGCTACACCTTC.